The subject of this entry is one T cell receptor beta chain. The data are from a study of long-term antiretroviral therapy in people with HIV. An immunoSEQ assay, version v3.0, was performed at survey level. Clones were sequenced by immunoSEQ multiplex PCR, and TCRdb holds only the in-frame ones, with some missing. The table lists more than 20,000 clones, 82% of them singletons. V lost 1 base and J lost 6, with 9 bases in between. This CDR3 spans 13 amino acids. Per germline, CDR1 SEHNR and CDR2 FQNEAQ (reference sequence). The J gene is TRBJ1-2, the V gene TRBV7-9; D is possibly TRBD1 (5 bases). Here the sequenced sample was unsorted PBMCs, taken 0.5 years after starting antiretroviral therapy. The sequence was obtained from a man aged 18 to 29 with HIV. CDR3 nucleotide sequence: TGTGCCAGCAGCTTAGGCGCCAGGGATGGCTACACCTTC. It codes for CASSLGARDGYTF.